This T cell receptor beta chain stems from a study of CD8+ T cells in alopecia areata. The sequencing template was cDNA reverse transcribed from extracted RNA. Using immunoSEQ multiplex PCR, the repertoire was profiled, and TCRdb retains in-frame clones only, with some absent. Of tens of thousands of clones in the sample, about 40% are singletons; the top ten hold roughly 51%. The study, taken as a whole, reports: Across lesional scalp, and particularly alopecia totalis/universalis, clonality surpassed that of normal scalp. Sharing of TCRs across patients appeared less clear than in mice, possibly for HLA-related reasons.

Alopecia areata patients provided lesional scalp punch biopsies and peripheral blood. The V end was cut by 5 bases, the J end by 6 bases, with 14 bases between. This CDR3 comprises 13 residues. CDR1 and CDR2 (germline): SEHNR, FQNEAQ (reference sequence). Note on this clone: Its antigen is unknown.

The TCR was taken from a human donor with alopecia areata. The gene calls are TRBV7-9 and TRBJ2-7; D might be TRBD2 (6 bases). Material for sequencing was NKG2D-low CD8+ T cells sorted from blood. The CDR3 sequence is CASSARGSPEQYF. CDR3 nucleotides: TGTGCCAGCAGCGCTCGGGGGAGCCCCGAGCAGTACTTC.